In its sample, the clone carrying this TCR beta chain was seen a few times. The target antigen is unknown. Using immunoSEQ multiplex PCR, the repertoire was profiled, and TCRdb retains in-frame clones only, with some absent. In the table there are about 3,000 clones, around 20% of which are singletons. This sample was included in a study of T cells in localized non-small cell lung cancer. Findings of the study overall: The greatest T cell clonality was found in uninvolved adjacent lung (higher than in tumor).

Germline CDR1 is MNHGY and CDR2 is SAAAGT. V lost 6 bases to trimming and J lost 6 bases; unmatched junction nucleotides: 9. This CDR3 comprises 14 residues. This material consisted of lung tumor tissue, taken before any cancer treatment. This chain joins TRBV6-8 and TRBJ2-5; TRBD2 matches 8 bases. This TCR was recovered from a female donor aged 60 or older with stage I lung adenocarcinoma. The CDR3 region has the DNA TGTGCCAGCAGCCCTCCGGGGGGGAGGAAGACCCAGTACTTC. Its translation: CASSPPGGRKTQYF.